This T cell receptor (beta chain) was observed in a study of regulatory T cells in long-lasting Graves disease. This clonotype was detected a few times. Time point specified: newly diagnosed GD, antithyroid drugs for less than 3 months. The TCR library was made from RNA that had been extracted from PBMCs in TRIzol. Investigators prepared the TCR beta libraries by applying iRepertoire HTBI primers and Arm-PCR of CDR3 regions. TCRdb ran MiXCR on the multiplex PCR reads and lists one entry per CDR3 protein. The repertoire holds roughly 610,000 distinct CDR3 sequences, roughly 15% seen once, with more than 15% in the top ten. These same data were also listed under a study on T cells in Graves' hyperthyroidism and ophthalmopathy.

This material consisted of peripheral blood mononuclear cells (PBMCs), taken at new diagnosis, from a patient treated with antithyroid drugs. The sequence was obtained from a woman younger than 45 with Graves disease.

The CDR3 DNA reads TGTGCCAGCAGTTTTCGGGCCGAGCAGTTCTTC. Amino acids: CASSFRAEQFF. The rearrangement links TRBV12-3 or TRBV12-4 to TRBJ2-1; D gene uncertain. Deletions cut 3 bases from V and 10 bases from J, with 7 bases between. This CDR3 is built from 11 residues.